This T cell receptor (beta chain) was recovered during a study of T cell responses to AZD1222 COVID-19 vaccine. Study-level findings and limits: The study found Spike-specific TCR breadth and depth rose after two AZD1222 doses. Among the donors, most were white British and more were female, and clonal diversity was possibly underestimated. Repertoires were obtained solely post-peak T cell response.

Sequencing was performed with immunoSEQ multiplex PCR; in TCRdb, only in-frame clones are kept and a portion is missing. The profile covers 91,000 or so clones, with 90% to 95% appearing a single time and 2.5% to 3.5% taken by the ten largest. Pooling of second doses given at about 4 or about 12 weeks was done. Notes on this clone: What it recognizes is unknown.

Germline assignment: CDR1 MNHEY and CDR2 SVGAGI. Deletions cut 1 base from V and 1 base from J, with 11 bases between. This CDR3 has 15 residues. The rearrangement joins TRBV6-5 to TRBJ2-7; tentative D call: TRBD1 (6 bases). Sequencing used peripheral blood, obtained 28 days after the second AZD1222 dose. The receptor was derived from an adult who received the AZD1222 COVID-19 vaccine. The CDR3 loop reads CASSYYRDTSYEQYF. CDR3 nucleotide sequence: TGTGCCAGCAGTTACTACCGGGACACATCCTACGAGCAGTACTTC.